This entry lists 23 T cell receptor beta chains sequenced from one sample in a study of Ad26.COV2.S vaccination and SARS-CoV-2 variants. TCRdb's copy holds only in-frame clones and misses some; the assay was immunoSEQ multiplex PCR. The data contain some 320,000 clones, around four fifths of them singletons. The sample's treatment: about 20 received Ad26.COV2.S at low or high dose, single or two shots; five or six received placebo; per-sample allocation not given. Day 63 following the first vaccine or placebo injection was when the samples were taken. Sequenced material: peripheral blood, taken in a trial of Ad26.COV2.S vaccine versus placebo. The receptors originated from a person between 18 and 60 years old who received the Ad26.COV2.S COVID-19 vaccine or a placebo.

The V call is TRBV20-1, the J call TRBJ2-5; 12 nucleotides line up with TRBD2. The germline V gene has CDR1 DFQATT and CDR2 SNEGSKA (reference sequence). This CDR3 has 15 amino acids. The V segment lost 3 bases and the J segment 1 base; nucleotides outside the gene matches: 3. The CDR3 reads CSASPSGGAQETQYF. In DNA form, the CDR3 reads TGCAGTGCTAGTCCTAGCGGGGGGGCCCAAGAGACCCAGTACTTC.

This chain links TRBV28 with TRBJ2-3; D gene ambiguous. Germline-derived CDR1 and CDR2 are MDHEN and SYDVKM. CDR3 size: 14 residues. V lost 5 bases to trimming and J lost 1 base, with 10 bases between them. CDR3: CASSPLARTDTQYF. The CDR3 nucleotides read TGTGCCAGCAGTCCCCTGGCCCGCACAGATACGCAGTATTTT.

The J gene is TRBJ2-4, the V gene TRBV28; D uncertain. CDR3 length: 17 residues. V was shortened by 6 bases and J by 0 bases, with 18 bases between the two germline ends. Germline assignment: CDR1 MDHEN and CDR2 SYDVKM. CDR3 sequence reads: CASSPLDRNLAKNIQYF. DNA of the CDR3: TGTGCCAGCAGCCCCCTGGACCGAAACCTAGCCAAAAACATTCAGTACTTC.

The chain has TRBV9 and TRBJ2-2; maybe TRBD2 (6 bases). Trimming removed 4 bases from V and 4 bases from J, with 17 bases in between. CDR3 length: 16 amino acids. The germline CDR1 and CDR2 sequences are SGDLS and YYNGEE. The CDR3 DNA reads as TGTGCCAGCAGCCCCTCAGTGGGGAGGAGCACCGGGGAGCTGTTTTTT. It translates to CASSPSVGRSTGELFF.

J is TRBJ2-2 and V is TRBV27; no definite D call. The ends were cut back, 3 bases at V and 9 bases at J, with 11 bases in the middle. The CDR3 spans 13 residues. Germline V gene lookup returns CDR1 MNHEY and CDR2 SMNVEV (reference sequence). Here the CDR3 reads CASSFRNGWELFF. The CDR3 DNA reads TGTGCCAGCAGTTTTAGGAATGGGTGGGAGCTGTTTTTT.

The CDR3 sequence: CSVEPETNTEAFF. DNA for the CDR3: TGCAGCGTTGAACCAGAGACGAACACTGAAGCTTTCTTT. The gene calls are TRBV29-1 and TRBJ1-1; D gene uncertain. The CDR3 contains 13 residues. Germline V gene sequence: CDR1 SQVTM, CDR2 ANQGSEA. V was clipped by 2 bases and J by 1 base, with 8 bases between them. The variable domain in full, completed from reference TRBV29-1 and TRBJ1-1, reads SAVISQKPSRDICQRGTSLTIQCQVDSQVTMMFWYRQQPGQSLTLIATANQGSEATYESGFVIDKFPISRPNLTFSTLTVSNMSPEDSSIYLCSVEPETNTEAFFGQGTRLTVV.

The CDR3 spells CAWSVAGSYNYGYTF. The DNA for the CDR3 is TGTGCCTGGAGTGTGGCGGGGTCATATAACTATGGCTACACCTTC. V is TRBV30 and J is TRBJ1-2; D is ambiguous. CDR1 GTSNPN and CDR2 SVGIG come from the germline V gene (reference sequence). V lost 0 bases and J 1 base, leaving 12 bases between the germline ends. CDR3 length: 15 amino acids.

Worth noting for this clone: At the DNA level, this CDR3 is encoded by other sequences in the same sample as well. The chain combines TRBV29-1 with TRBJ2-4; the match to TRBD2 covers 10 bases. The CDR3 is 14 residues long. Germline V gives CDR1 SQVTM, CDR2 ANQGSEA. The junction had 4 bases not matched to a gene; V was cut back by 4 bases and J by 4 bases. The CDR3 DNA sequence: TGCAGCGTTGCAGCGGGGGGGGCTAAAAACATTCAGTACTTC. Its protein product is CSVAAGGAKNIQYF.

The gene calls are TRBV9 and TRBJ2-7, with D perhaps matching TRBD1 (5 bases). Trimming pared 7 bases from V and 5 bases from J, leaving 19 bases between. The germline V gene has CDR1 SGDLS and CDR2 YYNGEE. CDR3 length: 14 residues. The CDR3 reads CASGDTFRADEQYF. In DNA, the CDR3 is TGTGCCAGCGGCGACACGTTCAGGGCGGACGAGCAGTACTTC.

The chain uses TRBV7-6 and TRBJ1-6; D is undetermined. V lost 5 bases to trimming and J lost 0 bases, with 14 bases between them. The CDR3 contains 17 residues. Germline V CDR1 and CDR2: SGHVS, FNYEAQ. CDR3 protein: CASSKTSPSSYNSPLHF. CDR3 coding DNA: TGTGCCAGCAGCAAGACATCACCCAGCTCCTATAATTCACCCCTCCACTTT.

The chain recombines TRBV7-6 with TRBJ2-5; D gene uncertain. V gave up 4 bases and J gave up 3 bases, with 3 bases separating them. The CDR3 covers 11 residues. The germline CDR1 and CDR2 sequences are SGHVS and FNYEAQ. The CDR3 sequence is CASSSEETQYF. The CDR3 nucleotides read TGTGCCAGCAGCTCGGAAGAGACCCAGTACTTC.

Written as DNA, the CDR3 is TGCGCCAGCAGCTTGGAGGGAAGCCCGTTCGAGAATGAGCAGTTCTTC. Translating it yields CASSLEGSPFENEQFF. This chain connects TRBV5-1 to TRBJ2-1; D not resolved. CDR3 length: 16 amino acids. V was trimmed by 0 bases and J by 7 bases, leaving 17 bases between them. CDR1 SGHRS and CDR2 YFSETQ come from the germline V gene.

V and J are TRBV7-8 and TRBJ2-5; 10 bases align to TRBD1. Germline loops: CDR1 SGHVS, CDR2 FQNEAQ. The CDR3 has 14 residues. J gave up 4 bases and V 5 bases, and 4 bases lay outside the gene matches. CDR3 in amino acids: CASSNRDRGETQYF. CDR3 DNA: TGTGCCAGCAGCAACCGGGACAGGGGAGAGACCCAGTACTTC.

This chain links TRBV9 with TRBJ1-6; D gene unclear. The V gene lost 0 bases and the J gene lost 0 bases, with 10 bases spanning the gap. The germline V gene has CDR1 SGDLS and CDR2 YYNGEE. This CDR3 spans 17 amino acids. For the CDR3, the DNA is TGTGCCAGCAGCGTAGGTCAGGCCCGCTCCTATAATTCACCCCTCCACTTT. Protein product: CASSVGQARSYNSPLHF.

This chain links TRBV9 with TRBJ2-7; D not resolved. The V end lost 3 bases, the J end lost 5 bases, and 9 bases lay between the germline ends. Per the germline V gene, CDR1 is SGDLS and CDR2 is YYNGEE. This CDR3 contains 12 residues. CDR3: CASSASGDEQYF. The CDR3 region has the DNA TGTGCCAGCAGCGCCTCAGGAGACGAGCAGTACTTC. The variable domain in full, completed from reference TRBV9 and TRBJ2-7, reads DSGVTQTPKHLITATGQRVTLRCSPRSGDLSVYWYQQSLDQGLQFLIQYYNGEERAKGNILERFSAQQFPDLHSELNLSSLELGDSALYFCASSASGDEQYFGPGTRLTVT.

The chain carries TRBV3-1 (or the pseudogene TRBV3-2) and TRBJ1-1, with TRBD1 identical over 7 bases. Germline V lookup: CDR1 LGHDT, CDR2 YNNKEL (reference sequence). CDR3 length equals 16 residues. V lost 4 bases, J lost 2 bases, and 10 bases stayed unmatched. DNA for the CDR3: TGTGCCAGCAGCCGTCTCCGGCAGGGGGGTAACACTGAAGCTTTCTTT. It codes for CASSRLRQGGNTEAFF.

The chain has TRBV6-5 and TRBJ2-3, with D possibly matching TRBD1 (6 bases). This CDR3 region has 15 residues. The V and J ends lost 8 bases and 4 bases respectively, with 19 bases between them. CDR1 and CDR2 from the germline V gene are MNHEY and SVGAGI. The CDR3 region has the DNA TGTGCCAGCGGAGGACAGACAACATTGGCAGATACGCAGTATTTT. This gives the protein CASGGQTTLADTQYF.

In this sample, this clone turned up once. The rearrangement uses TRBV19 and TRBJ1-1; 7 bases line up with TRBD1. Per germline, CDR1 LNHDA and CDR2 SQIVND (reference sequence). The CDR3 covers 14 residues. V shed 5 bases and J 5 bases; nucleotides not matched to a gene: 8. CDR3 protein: CASSPSGQRTEAFF. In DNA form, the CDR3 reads TGTGCCAGTAGTCCATCGGGACAGCGAACTGAAGCTTTCTTT.

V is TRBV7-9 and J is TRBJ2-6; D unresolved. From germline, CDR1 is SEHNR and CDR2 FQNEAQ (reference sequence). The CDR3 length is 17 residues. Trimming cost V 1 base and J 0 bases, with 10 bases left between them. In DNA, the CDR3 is TGTGCCAGCAGCTTAGGGGCGGCCGGCTCTGGGGCCAACGTCCTGACTTTC. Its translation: CASSLGAAGSGANVLTF. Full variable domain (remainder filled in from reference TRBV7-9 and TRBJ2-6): DTGVSQNPRHKITKRGQNVTFRCDPISEHNRLYWYRQTLGQGPEFLTYFQNEAQLEKSRLLSDRFSAERPKGSFSTLEIQRTEQGDSAMYLCASSLGAAGSGANVLTFGAGSRLTVL.

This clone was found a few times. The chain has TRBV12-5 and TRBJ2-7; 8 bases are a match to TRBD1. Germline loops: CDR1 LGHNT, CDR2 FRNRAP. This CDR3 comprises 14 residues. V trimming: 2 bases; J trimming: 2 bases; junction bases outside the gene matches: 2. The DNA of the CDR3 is TGTGCTAGTGGTTTGCCGGGACAGGCCTACGAGCAGTACTTC. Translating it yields CASGLPGQAYEQYF.

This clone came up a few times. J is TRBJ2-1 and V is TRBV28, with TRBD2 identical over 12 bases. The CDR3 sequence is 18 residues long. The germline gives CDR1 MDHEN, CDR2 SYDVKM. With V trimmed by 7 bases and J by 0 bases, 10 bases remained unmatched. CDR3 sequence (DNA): TGTGCCAGCACACCGGGACTAGCGGGTCCCAGCTCCTACAATGAGCAGTTCTTC. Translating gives CASTPGLAGPSSYNEQFF.

CDR3: CASSRRGPRGADTQYF. The CDR3 bases are TGTGCCAGCAGCCGAAGGGGACCGAGAGGGGCAGATACGCAGTATTTT. This chain joins TRBV3-1 (or the pseudogene TRBV3-2) and TRBJ2-3; D could derive from TRBD1 or TRBD2 (5 bases each). V was shortened by 4 bases and J by 4 bases, with 18 bases between the two germline ends. The length of the CDR3 is 16 residues. The germline V gene encodes CDR1 LGHDT and CDR2 YNNKEL (reference sequence).

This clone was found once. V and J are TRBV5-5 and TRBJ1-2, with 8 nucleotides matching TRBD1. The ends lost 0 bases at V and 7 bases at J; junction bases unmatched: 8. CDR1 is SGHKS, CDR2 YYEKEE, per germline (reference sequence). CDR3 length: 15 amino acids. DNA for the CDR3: TGTGCCAGCAGCTTGGGGACAGGGAGGGCCCCTGGCTACACCTTC. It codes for CASSLGTGRAPGYTF.